Listed here are 20 T cell receptor beta chains from one sample, sequenced in a study of T cells in Graves' hyperthyroidism and ophthalmopathy. Amplified TCR beta CDR3 regions came from RNA transcripts. Researchers ran a first-round RT-PCR on the TCR CDR3 using the HTBI primer set. TCRdb fed the multiplex PCR reads into MiXCR, producing one record per CDR3 protein. The sample holds about 210,000 distinct CDR3 sequences, approximately 17% seen once. Sequences were obtained from blood. These receptors were collected from a man in his fifties or sixties with Graves' hyperthyroidism.

The chain carries TRBV19 and TRBJ1-4; 7 bases fit TRBD1. Germline-derived CDR1 and CDR2 are LNHDA and SQIVND (reference sequence). The CDR3 length is 16 residues. Trimming removed 1 base from V and 4 bases from J; junction bases left unmatched: 6. In nucleotides, the CDR3 is TGTGCCAGTAGTATAGCACCGGGACAGATTAATGAAAAACTGTTTTTT. Amino acid sequence: CASSIAPGQINEKLFF. Drawing the rest from reference TRBV19 and TRBJ1-4, the complete variable domain is DGGITQSPKYLFRKEGQNVTLSCEQNLNHDAMYWYRQDPGQGLRLIYYSQIVNDFQKGDIAEGYSVSREKKESFPLTVTSAQKNPTAFYLCASSIAPGQINEKLFFGSGTQLSVL.

This clonotype showed up just once. This may arise from a read error, as a much more abundant clone is one base away. This chain connects TRBV4-1 to TRBJ2-3; no reliable D call. Trimming pared 3 bases from V and 0 bases from J, leaving 13 bases between. The CDR3 extends over 16 amino acids. The germline gives CDR1 MGHRA, CDR2 YSYEKL. This chain's CDR3 is CASSQESGPSTDTQYF. For the CDR3, the DNA is TGCGCCAGCAGCCAGGAATCCGGGCCTAGCACAGATACGCAGTATTTT.

This clonotype was seen a few times. The V call is TRBV9, the J call TRBJ2-1; tentatively, D is TRBD2 (5 bases). Per the germline V gene, CDR1 is SGDLS and CDR2 is YYNGEE. Trimming removed 0 bases at V and 3 bases at J, with 10 bases between. The CDR3 consists of 15 residues. CDR3 loop: CASSVDVGDYNEQFF. The CDR3 DNA reads as TGTGCCAGCAGCGTAGACGTGGGAGACTACAATGAGCAGTTCTTC.

This clonotype was recorded many times. The chain is built from TRBV14 and TRBJ2-7; TRBD2 matches 11 bases. The CDR3 is 15 residues long. V shed 4 bases, J shed 5 bases, and the junction held 7 bases outside the gene matches. In germline, CDR1 is SGHDN, CDR2 FVKESK. CDR3 coding DNA: TGTGCCAGCAGCCCCGGACTAGCGGGTCTGCACGAGCAGTACTTC. Translated: CASSPGLAGLHEQYF.

The V and J genes are TRBV19 and TRBJ2-5; 11 bases are shared with TRBD2. This CDR3 spans 15 amino acids. Trimming removed 9 bases from V and 4 bases from J; junction bases left unmatched: 10. Germline V gene lookup returns CDR1 LNHDA and CDR2 SQIVND (reference sequence). The CDR3 loop reads CASRGWLAGGETQYF. CDR3 DNA: TGTGCCAGCAGAGGTTGGCTAGCGGGAGGAGAGACCCAGTACTTC.

The chain recombines TRBV5-6 with TRBJ2-1; TRBD1 aligns across 8 bases. The CDR3 totals 15 residues. CDR1 SGHDT and CDR2 YYEEEE come from the germline V gene. The V gene end was trimmed by 3 bases and the J gene end by 7 bases; junction bases not matched to a gene: 9. The CDR3 is CASSWDRSTVNEQFF. The CDR3 DNA sequence: TGTGCCAGCAGCTGGGACAGGAGTACGGTTAATGAGCAGTTCTTC. Full variable domain (remainder filled in from reference TRBV5-6 and TRBJ2-1): DAGVTQSPTHLIKTRGQQVTLRCSPKSGHDTVSWYQQALGQGPQFIFQYYEEEERQRGNFPDRFSGHQFPNYSSELNVNALLLGDSALYLCASSWDRSTVNEQFFGPGTRLTVL.

The chain combines TRBV7-9 with TRBJ1-4; 8 positions match TRBD1. The length of the CDR3 is 14 residues. The J segment lost 7 bases and the V segment lost 5 bases, leaving 6 bases of the junction unmatched. Germline-derived CDR1 and CDR2 are SEHNR and FQNEAQ (reference sequence). DNA for the CDR3: TGTGCCAGCAGCACCGGACAGGGAGGTGAAAAACTGTTTTTT. This translates into CASSTGQGGEKLFF.

This clonotype was counted ten times or more. At one of its ends the junction is not consistent with the germline gene, which may arise from a read error. This chain links TRBV6-1 with TRBJ2-7, with a possible D match to TRBD2 (6 bases). Germline V CDR1 and CDR2: MNHNS, SASEGT. The length of the CDR3 is 13 residues. The CDR3 nucleotides read TGTGCCAGCAGGAAGGGAGGCTCCGACGAGCAGTACTTC. Translating gives CASRKGGSDEQYF.

At least ten counts were recorded for this clonotype. The chain joins TRBV2 to TRBJ2-2, with a possible D match to TRBD2 (5 bases). There are 16 residues in the CDR3. V lost 2 bases and J lost 1, with 11 bases in between. Germline V gives CDR1 SNHLY, CDR2 FYNNEI. CDR3 in amino acids: CASSEFSVENTGELFF. The CDR3 region has the DNA TGTGCCAGCAGTGAATTTAGCGTCGAGAACACCGGGGAGCTGTTTTTT.

This clonotype has only a few counts. This chain joins TRBV5-1 and TRBJ2-7, with D possibly being TRBD1 or TRBD2 (6 bases each). Germline V gene data show CDR1 as SGHRS and CDR2 as YFSETQ. The CDR3 sequence is 12 residues long. V was pared by 2 bases and J by 5 bases, with 8 bases between. DNA for the CDR3: TGCGCCAGCAGCTTCGGGGGCGACGAGCAGTACTTC. Its translation: CASSFGGDEQYF.

This clonotype was observed many times. The chain joins TRBV10-3 to TRBJ2-5, with unresolved D. The CDR3 covers 13 residues. With 2 bases removed from V and 1 base from J, the gap between germline ends came to 5 bases. In germline, CDR1 is ENHRY, CDR2 SYGVKD. The CDR3: CAISEAGQETQYF. CDR3 nucleotides: TGTGCCATCAGTGAGGCAGGCCAAGAGACCCAGTACTTC.

This clonotype was observed at least ten times. The chain combines TRBV27 with TRBJ2-7; D is possibly TRBD2 (6 bases). Germline loops: CDR1 MNHEY, CDR2 SMNVEV (reference sequence). CDR3 length: 15 residues. V lost 0 bases, J lost 0 bases, and 9 bases lay in between. As DNA, the CDR3 is TGTGCCAGCAGTTTATCAGGCGGGACCTCCTACGAGCAGTACTTC. It yields the protein CASSLSGGTSYEQYF.

This clonotype came up many times. V gene TRBV11-3 combines with J gene TRBJ2-1, with TRBD2 matching over 9 bases. With V trimmed by 0 bases and J by 9 bases, 12 bases remained unmatched. This CDR3 region has 17 residues. Germline values: CDR1 SGHNT, CDR2 YENEEA. Written as DNA, the CDR3 is TGTGCCAGCAGCTTAGATGGGGGGGCTAGCGGGATTCCTGAGCAGTTCTTC. It translates to CASSLDGGASGIPEQFF.

In regard to this clonotype: The junction does not match germline at one end; this may be a read error. The chain couples TRBV7-7 to TRBJ2-3; 7 bases match TRBD1. CDR3 length: 15 residues. CDR1 and CDR2 (germline): SSHAT, FNYEAQ (reference sequence). The CDR3 sequence: CASSRGTVSTDTQYF. The CDR3, as DNA: TGTGCTAGCAGCCGTGGGACAGTTAGCACAGATACGCAGTATTTT.

This clonotype was found many times. The rearrangement uses TRBV7-3 and TRBJ1-2, with 9 nucleotides matching TRBD1. Germline lookup yields CDR1 SGHTA and CDR2 FQGTGA. V trimming: 5 bases; J trimming: 7 bases; junction bases outside the gene matches: 8. CDR3 length: 14 residues. The CDR3 spells CASSETGGASGYTF. The CDR3 bases are TGTGCCAGCAGCGAAACAGGGGGCGCTTCTGGCTACACCTTC.

This sequence joins TRBV7-2 and TRBJ2-7, with 12 bases lining up with TRBD2. Trimming took 4 bases from V and 5 from J; bases not matched to a gene: 9. This CDR3 spans 16 amino acids. From germline, CDR1 is SGHTA and CDR2 FQGNSA. The CDR3 reads CASSSKTSGRSDEQYF. In DNA, the CDR3 is TGTGCCAGCAGCTCTAAGACTAGCGGGAGATCGGACGAGCAGTACTTC.

The chain is built from TRBV12-5 and TRBJ2-2; D could derive from TRBD1 or TRBD2 (5 bases each). Trimming pared 5 bases from V and 8 bases from J, leaving 24 bases between. The CDR3 extends over 17 amino acids. The germline V gene has CDR1 LGHNT and CDR2 FRNRAP. The CDR3 DNA follows: TGTGCTAGTGGTAGAGGATACAGTACCTCCGGGGCTGGGGAGCTGTTTTTT. Its protein is CASGRGYSTSGAGELFF.

This clonotype was detected many times. The rearrangement uses TRBV20-1 and TRBJ1-5; unclear D gene. This CDR3 is built from 13 residues. Germline loops: CDR1 DFQATT, CDR2 SNEGSKA (reference sequence). Trimming stripped 5 bases from V and 5 bases from J, with 13 bases between. CDR3 bases: TGCAGTGCTCAATTCACGGCAGATCAGCCCCAGCATTTT. Translated, it gives CSAQFTADQPQHF.

The chain recombines TRBV14 with TRBJ2-7; tentatively, D is TRBD2 (6 bases). Trimming took off 2 bases at V and 2 bases at J, with 13 bases between the two ends. Germline CDR1 is SGHDN and CDR2 is FVKESK. This CDR3 contains 15 residues. DNA for the CDR3: TGTGCCAGCAGCCAAAGACGGGGGACGGCCTACGAGCAGTACTTC. This codes for CASSQRRGTAYEQYF.

This clonotype was seen a few times. The rearrangement links TRBV30 to TRBJ2-2; D may match TRBD1 or TRBD2 (6 bases each). The CDR3 is 14 residues long. From germline, CDR1 is GTSNPN and CDR2 SVGIG (reference sequence). The V end was cut by 6 bases, the J end by 3 bases, with 14 bases between. CDR3 nucleotide sequence: TGTGCCTGCCCTCCGGGGGCATACACCGGGGAGCTGTTTTTT. This sequence encodes CACPPGAYTGELFF.